This T cell receptor beta chain was observed in a study of cytomegalovirus exposure and HLA in healthy donors. PCR employed 60 Vbeta and 13 Jbeta primers. Some clones are missing from TCRdb's copy, which holds only in-frame ones; the method was immunoSEQ multiplex PCR. The sample records around 130,000 clones, less than 85% being singletons. Comments on this clone: Its antigen is not known.

Study-wide results and caveats: A later analysis linked a missense DCLRE1C variant to TCR beta V- and J-gene trimming. Within a later analysis, the majority of CMV-associated TCR beta chains appeared HLA-restricted. A later analysis associated roughly 15,000 TCR beta sequences with HLA alleles at a 0.05 false discovery rate. In an earlier analysis, most TCR beta V segments were productive about 90% or about 30% of the time.

Germline V lookup: CDR1 LNHNV, CDR2 YYDKDF (reference sequence). The CDR3 is made up of 16 amino acids. V was pared by 2 bases and J by 0 bases, with 11 bases between. The source material was PBMCs. This receptor was identified in a man in his thirties or forties in good health and CMV-seronegative. J is TRBJ2-1 and V is TRBV15; perhaps TRBD2 as D (6 bases). The DNA of the CDR3 is TGTGCCACCAGCAGAACAGCGGGTCCCTCCTACAATGAGCAGTTCTTC. It yields the protein CATSRTAGPSYNEQFF.